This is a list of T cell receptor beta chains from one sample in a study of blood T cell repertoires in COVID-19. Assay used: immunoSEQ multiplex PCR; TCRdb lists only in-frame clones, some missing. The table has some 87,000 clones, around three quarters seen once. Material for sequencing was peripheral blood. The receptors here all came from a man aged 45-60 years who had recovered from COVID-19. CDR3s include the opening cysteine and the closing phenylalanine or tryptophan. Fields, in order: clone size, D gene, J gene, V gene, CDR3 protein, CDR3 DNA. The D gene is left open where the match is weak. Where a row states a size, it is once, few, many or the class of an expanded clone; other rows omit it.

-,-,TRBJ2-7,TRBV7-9,CASSLTPSVPEQYF,TGTGCCAGCAGCCTCACCCCGTCAGTCCCCGAGCAGTACTTC
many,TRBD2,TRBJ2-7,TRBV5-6,CASSQLAGAYEQYF,TGTGCCAGCAGCCAGTTAGCGGGGGCCTACGAGCAGTACTTC
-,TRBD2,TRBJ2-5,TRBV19,CASSRLAEQETQYF,TGTGCCAGTAGCAGACTAGCGGAACAAGAGACCCAGTACTTC
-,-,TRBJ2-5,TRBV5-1,CASSPEGGPALETQYF,TGCGCCAGCAGCCCTGAGGGGGGGCCAGCCCTAGAGACCCAGTACTTC
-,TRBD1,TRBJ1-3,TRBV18,CASSLPGGGVAGNTIYF,TGTGCCAGCTCACTACCAGGAGGGGGCGTCGCTGGAAACACCATATATTTT
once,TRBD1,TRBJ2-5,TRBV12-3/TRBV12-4,CASSRDRQETQYF,TGTGCCAGCAGCCGGGACAGGCAAGAGACCCAGTACTTC
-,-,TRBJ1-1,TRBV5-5,CASSPSVGTEAFF,TGTGCCAGCAGCCCATCTGTCGGCACTGAAGCTTTCTTT
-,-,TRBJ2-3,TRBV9,CASSVAENTDTQYF,TGTGCCAGCAGCGTAGCGGAGAACACAGATACGCAGTATTTT
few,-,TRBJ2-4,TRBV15,CATSLELLAKNIQYF,TGTGCCACCAGCTTAGAACTACTAGCCAAAAACATTCAGTACTTC
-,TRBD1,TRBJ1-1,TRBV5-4,CASSFPGGEAFF,TGTGCCAGCAGCTTTCCAGGGGGAGAAGCTTTCTTT
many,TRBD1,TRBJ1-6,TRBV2,CASKRDTGENSPLHF,TGTGCCAGCAAACGCGATACAGGGGAGAATTCACCCCTCCACTTT
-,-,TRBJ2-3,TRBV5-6,CASSLSFRADTQYF,TGTGCCAGCAGCTTGTCCTTCCGGGCAGATACGCAGTATTTT
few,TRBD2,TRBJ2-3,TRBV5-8,CASSRNGLAGPTDTQYF,TGTGCCAGCAGTCGCAATGGACTAGCGGGGCCCACAGATACGCAGTATTTT
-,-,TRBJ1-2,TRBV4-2,CASSQKLQGEDGYTF,TGTGCCAGCAGCCAAAAGCTACAGGGTGAGGATGGCTACACCTTC
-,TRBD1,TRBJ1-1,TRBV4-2,CASSQDLWDRGNTEAFF,TGTGCCAGCAGCCAAGATCTCTGGGACAGGGGAAACACTGAAGCTTTCTTT
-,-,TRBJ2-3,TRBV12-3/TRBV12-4,CASSSTDTQYF,TGTGCCAGCAGTTCAACAGATACGCAGTATTTT
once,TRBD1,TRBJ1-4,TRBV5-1,CASSSGGFNEKLFF,TGCGCCAGCAGCTCAGGGGGCTTTAATGAAAAACTGTTTTTT
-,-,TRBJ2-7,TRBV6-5,CASNRGGALGGEQYF,TGTGCCAGCAACCGAGGGGGGGCCCTTGGGGGCGAGCAGTACTTC
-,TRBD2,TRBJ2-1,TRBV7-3,CASSSSSGRGGEQFF,TGTGCCAGCAGCTCCTCTAGCGGGAGAGGAGGTGAGCAGTTCTTC
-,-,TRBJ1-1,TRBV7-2,CASSLGALGATAFF,TGTGCCAGCAGCTTAGGAGCCCTGGGGGCGACAGCTTTCTTT
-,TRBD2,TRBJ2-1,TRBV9,CASSEAPGLAGPNEQFF,TGTGCCAGCAGCGAGGCCCCGGGACTAGCGGGACCCAATGAGCAGTTCTTC
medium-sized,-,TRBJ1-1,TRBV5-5,CASSPRGGDSFRNTEAFF,TGTGCCAGCAGCCCTCGGGGGGGCGACTCGTTTAGGAACACTGAAGCTTTCTTT
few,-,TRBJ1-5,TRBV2,CASTAGPKDNQPQHF,TGTGCCAGCACCGCGGGCCCAAAGGACAATCAGCCCCAGCATTTT
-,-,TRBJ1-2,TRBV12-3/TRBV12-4,CASSLQGDDGYTF,TGTGCCAGCAGCCTACAGGGCGATGATGGCTACACCTTC
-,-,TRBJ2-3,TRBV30,CAWTRDTDTQYF,TGTGCCTGGACCAGGGACACAGATACGCAGTATTTT
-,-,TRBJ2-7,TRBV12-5,CASGLAPSYEQYF,TGTGCTAGTGGTTTGGCCCCTTCCTACGAGCAGTACTTC
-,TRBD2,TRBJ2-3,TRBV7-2,CASSFGLAGGVDTQYF,TGTGCCAGCAGCTTTGGACTAGCGGGGGGGGTAGATACGCAGTATTTT
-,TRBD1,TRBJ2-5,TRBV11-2,CASSPGQVQQETQYF,TGTGCCAGCAGCCCTGGACAGGTACAACAAGAGACCCAGTACTTC
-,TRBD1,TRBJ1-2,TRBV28,CASMAQGLFYTF,TGTGCCAGCATGGCACAGGGGCTTTTCTACACCTTC
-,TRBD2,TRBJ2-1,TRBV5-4,CASSSVGLVDNEQFF,TGTGCCAGCAGCTCGGTCGGACTAGTCGACAATGAGCAGTTCTTC
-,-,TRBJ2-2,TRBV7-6,CASSPQGGMNTGELFF,TGTGCCAGCAGCCCGCAGGGAGGAATGAACACCGGGGAGCTGTTTTTT
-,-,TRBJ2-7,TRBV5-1,CASSLGQTLDYEQYF,TGCGCCAGCAGCTTGGGACAGACATTAGACTACGAGCAGTACTTC
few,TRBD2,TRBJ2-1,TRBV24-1,CATSDRAGGPDEQFF,TGTGCCACCAGTGATCGGGCGGGGGGGCCGGATGAGCAGTTCTTC
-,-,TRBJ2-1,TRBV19,CASIHSGASYNEQFF,TGTGCCAGTATCCATAGCGGAGCTTCCTACAATGAGCAGTTCTTC
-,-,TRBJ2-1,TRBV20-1,CIAAWYNEQFF,TGCATTGCAGCGTGGTACAATGAGCAGTTCTTC
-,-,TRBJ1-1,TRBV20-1,CSVPRGKAFF,TGCAGTGTCCCGCGGGGCAAAGCTTTCTTT
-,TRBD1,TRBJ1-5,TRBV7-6,CASSLVQGASQPQHF,TGTGCCAGCAGCTTAGTCCAGGGGGCTAGTCAGCCCCAGCATTTT
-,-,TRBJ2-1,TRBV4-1,CASSQTGYNEQFF,TGCGCCAGCAGCCAGACAGGTTACAATGAGCAGTTCTTC
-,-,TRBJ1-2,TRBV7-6,CASSVPGNYGYTF,TGTGCCAGCAGCGTGCCCGGTAACTATGGCTACACCTTC
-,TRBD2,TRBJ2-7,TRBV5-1,CASSWAGGGGIEQYF,TGCGCCAGCAGCTGGGCGGGCGGGGGGGGGATCGAGCAGTACTTC
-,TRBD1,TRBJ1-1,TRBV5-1,CASSLVAGGSNTEAFF,TGCGCCAGCAGCTTGGTAGCAGGGGGCTCGAACACTGAAGCTTTCTTT
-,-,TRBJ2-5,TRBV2,CASSDLGAGQETQYF,TGTGCCAGCAGTGATTTGGGGGCGGGCCAAGAGACCCAGTACTTC
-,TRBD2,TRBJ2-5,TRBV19,CASGPGQREGRETQYF,TGTGCCAGTGGTCCAGGTCAGCGGGAGGGCCGAGAGACCCAGTACTTC